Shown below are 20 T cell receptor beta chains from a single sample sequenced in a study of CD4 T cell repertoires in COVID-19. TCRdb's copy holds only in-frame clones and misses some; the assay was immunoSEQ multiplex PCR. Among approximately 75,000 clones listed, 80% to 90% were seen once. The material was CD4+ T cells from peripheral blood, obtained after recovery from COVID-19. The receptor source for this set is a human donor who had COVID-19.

For the CDR3, the DNA is TGTGCTAGTGGTTTGACGGGCAGGGGGAGGGACACTGAAGCTTTCTTT. Translation gives CASGLTGRGRDTEAFF. The chain joins TRBV12-5 to TRBJ1-1, with 7 nucleotides matching TRBD1. The ends lost 2 bases at V and 3 bases at J; junction bases unmatched: 9. The CDR3 spans 16 residues. Germline values: CDR1 LGHNT, CDR2 FRNRAP.

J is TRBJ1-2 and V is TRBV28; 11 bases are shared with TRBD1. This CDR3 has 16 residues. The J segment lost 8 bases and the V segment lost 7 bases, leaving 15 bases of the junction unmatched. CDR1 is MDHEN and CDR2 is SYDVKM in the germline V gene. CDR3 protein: CASTTPGTGGSRGYTF. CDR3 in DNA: TGTGCCAGCACAACACCGGGGACAGGGGGTTCGCGGGGCTACACCTTC.

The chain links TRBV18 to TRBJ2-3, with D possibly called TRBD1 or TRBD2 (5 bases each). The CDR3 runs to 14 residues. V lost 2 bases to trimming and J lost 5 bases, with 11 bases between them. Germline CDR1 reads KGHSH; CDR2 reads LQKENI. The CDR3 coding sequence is TGTGCCAGCTCACCAGTGGGACGCGGAGATACGCAGTATTTT. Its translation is CASSPVGRGDTQYF.

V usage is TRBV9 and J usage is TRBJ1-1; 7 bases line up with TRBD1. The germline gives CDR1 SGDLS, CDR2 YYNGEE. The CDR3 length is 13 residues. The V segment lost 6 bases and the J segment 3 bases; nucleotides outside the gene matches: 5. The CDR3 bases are TGTGCCAGCACCTTCACAGGGGACACTGAAGCTTTCTTT. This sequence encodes CASTFTGDTEAFF.

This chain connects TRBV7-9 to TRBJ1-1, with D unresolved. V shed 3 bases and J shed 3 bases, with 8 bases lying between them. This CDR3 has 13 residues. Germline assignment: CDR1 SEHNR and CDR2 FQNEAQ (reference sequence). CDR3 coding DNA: TGTGCCAGCAGCTTCTCGGCGGACACTGAAGCTTTCTTT. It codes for CASSFSADTEAFF. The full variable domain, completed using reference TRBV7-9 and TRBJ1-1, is DTGVSQNPRHKITKRGQNVTFRCDPISEHNRLYWYRQTLGQGPEFLTYFQNEAQLEKSRLLSDRFSAERPKGSFSTLEIQRTEQGDSAMYLCASSFSADTEAFFGQGTRLTVV.

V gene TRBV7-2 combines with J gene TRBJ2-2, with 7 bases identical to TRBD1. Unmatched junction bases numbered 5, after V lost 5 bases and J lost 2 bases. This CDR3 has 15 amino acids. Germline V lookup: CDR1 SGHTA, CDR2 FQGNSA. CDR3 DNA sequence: TGTGCCAGCAGCCGTGGGACAGTCAACACCGGGGAGCTGTTTTTT. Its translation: CASSRGTVNTGELFF.

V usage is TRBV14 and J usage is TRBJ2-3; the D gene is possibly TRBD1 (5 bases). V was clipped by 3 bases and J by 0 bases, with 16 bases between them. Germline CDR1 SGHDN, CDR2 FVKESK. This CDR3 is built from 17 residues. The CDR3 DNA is TGTGCCAGCAGCCAGAACCCCCGACAGTATAGCACAGATACGCAGTATTTT. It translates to CASSQNPRQYSTDTQYF.

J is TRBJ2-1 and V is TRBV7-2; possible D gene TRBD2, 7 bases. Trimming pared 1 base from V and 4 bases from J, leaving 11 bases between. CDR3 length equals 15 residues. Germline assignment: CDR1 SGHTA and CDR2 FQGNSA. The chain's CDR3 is CASSLVGGLYNEQFF. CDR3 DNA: TGTGCCAGCAGCTTAGTCGGGGGGCTGTACAATGAGCAGTTCTTC.

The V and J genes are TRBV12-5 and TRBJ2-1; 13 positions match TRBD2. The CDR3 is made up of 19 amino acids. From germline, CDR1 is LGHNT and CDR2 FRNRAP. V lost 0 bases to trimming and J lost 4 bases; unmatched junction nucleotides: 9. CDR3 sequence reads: CASGLVLIPGLAGYNEQFF. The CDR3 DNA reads TGTGCTAGTGGTTTGGTACTCATACCGGGACTAGCGGGGTACAATGAGCAGTTCTTC. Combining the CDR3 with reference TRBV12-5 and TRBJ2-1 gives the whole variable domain DARVTQTPRHKVTEMGQEVTMRCQPILGHNTVFWYRQTMMQGLELLAYFRNRAPLDDSGMPKDRFSAEMPDATLATLKIQPSEPRDSAVYFCASGLVLIPGLAGYNEQFFGPGTRLTVL.

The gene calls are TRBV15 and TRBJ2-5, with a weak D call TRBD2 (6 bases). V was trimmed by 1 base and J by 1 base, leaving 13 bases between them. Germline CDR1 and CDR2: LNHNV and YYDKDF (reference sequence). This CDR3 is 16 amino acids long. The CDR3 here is CATSRARGGTQETQYF. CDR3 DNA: TGTGCCACCAGCAGAGCGAGAGGAGGGACCCAAGAGACCCAGTACTTC.

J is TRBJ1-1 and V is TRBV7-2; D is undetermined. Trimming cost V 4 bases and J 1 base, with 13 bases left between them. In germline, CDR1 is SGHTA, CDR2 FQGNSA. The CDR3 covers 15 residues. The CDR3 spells CASSWRNGENTEAFF. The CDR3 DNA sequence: TGTGCCAGCAGCTGGAGGAACGGGGAGAACACTGAAGCTTTCTTT.

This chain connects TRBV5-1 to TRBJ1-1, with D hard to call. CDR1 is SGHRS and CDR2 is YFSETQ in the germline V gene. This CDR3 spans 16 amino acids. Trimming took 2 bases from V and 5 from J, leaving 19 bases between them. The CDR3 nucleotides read TGCGCCAGCAGCTTCCTCCCCCTCCAGGACGGGACTGAAGCTTTCTTT. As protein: CASSFLPLQDGTEAFF.

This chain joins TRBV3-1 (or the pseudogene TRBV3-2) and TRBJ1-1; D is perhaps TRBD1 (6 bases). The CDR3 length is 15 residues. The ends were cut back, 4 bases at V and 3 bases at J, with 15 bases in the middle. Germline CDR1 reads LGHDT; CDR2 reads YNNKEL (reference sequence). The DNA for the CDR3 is TGTGCCAGCAGCCCTCAAAAGGGGGGGGACACTGAAGCTTTCTTT. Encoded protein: CASSPQKGGDTEAFF.

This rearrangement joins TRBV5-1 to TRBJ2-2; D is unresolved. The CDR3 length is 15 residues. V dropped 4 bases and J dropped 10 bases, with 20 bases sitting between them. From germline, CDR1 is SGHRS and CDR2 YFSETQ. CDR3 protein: CASSPIPGTEVELFF. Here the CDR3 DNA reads TGCGCCAGCAGCCCCATTCCGGGTACGGAAGTGGAGCTGTTTTTT. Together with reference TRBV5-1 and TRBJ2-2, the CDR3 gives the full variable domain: KAGVTQTPRYLIKTRGQQVTLSCSPISGHRSVSWYQQTPGQGLQFLFEYFSETQRNKGNFPGRFSGRQFSNSRSEMNVSTLELGDSALYLCASSPIPGTEVELFFGEGSRLTVL.

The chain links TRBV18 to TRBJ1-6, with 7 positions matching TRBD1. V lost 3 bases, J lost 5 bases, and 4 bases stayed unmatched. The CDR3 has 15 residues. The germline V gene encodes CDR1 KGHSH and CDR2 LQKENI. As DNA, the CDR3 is TGTGCCAGCTCACCCCAGGGGGACCATAATTCACCCCTCCACTTT. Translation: CASSPQGDHNSPLHF.

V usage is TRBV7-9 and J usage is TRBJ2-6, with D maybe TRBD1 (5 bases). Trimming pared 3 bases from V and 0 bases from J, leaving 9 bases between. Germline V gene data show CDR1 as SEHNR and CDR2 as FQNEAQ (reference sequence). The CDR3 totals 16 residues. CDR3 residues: CASSLTDPSGANVLTF. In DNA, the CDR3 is TGTGCCAGCAGCTTGACAGACCCCTCTGGGGCCAACGTCCTGACTTTC.

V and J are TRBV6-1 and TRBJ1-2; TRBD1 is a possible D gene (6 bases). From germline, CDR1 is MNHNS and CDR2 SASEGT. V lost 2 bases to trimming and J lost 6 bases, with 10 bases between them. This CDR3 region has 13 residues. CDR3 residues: CASSEQGKDGYTF. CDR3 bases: TGTGCCAGCAGTGAACAGGGGAAGGATGGCTACACCTTC.

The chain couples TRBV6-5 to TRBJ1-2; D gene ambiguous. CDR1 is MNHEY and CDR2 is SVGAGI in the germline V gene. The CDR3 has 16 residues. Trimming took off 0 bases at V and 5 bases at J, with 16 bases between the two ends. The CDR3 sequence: CASSYSRPNEGYGYTF. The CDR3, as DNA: TGTGCCAGCAGTTACTCTCGCCCAAACGAGGGTTATGGCTACACCTTC.

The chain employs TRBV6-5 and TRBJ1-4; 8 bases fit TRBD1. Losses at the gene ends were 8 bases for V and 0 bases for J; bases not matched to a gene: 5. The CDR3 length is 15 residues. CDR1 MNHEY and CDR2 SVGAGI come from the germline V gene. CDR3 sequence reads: CASGQGASTNEKLFF. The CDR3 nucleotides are TGTGCCAGCGGGCAGGGGGCCTCAACTAATGAAAAACTGTTTTTT.

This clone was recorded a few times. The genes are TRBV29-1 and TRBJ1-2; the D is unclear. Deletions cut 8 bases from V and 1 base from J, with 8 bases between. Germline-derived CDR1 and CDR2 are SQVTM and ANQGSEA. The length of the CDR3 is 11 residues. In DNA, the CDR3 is TGCAGCTCATCCGATAACTATGGCTACACCTTC. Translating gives CSSSDNYGYTF.